These 8 T cell receptor beta chains share one sample of origin, sequenced in a study of cytomegalovirus exposure and HLA in healthy donors. The PCR was carried out with 60 Vbeta primers and 13 Jbeta primers. TCRdb's table, derived via immunoSEQ multiplex PCR, lists solely in-frame clones and lacks some. The top ten hold about 16% of the sample, which has approximately 200,000 clones, more than 60% seen once. The sequenced sample was PBMCs. Source of these receptors: a middle-aged man in good health and CMV-seronegative.

The chain couples TRBV10-3 to TRBJ2-7; 9 nucleotides match TRBD1. The CDR3 totals 15 residues. Germline loops: CDR1 ENHRY, CDR2 SYGVKD. Trimming cost V 2 bases and J 2 bases; bases outside gene matches: 4. For the CDR3, the DNA is TGTGCCATCAGTGAGGGACAGGGGCCTGCCTACGAGCAGTACTTC. The encoded protein is CAISEGQGPAYEQYF.

This chain links TRBV14 with TRBJ2-1; 10 bases match TRBD2. CDR1 SGHDN and CDR2 FVKESK come from the germline V gene. This CDR3 has 18 residues. Trimming took 6 bases from V and 0 from J; bases not matched to a gene: 11. In DNA form, the CDR3 reads TGTGCCAGCAGTCATCTAGCGGGGGCTCGAAGCTCCTACAATGAGCAGTTCTTC. Its translation is CASSHLAGARSSYNEQFF.

The V gene is TRBV5-1, the J gene TRBJ1-2; 8 bases fit TRBD1. The J segment lost 8 bases and the V segment lost 4 bases, leaving 10 bases of the junction unmatched. The germline V gene encodes CDR1 SGHRS and CDR2 YFSETQ. The CDR3 extends over 14 amino acids. The CDR3: CASSEAPGGVGYTF. In nucleotides, the CDR3 is TGCGCCAGCAGCGAAGCCCCAGGGGGCGTGGGCTACACCTTC.

The chain recombines TRBV5-1 with TRBJ1-1; 7 positions agree with TRBD1. The V gene's germline CDR1 is SGHRS and CDR2 YFSETQ. The V and J ends lost 4 bases and 4 bases, in that order; junction bases with no gene match: 7. The CDR3 consists of 14 residues. The CDR3 DNA follows: TGCGCCAGCAGCGTCCGGGACAGAGTCACTGAAGCTTTCTTT. Its translation is CASSVRDRVTEAFF.

The V and J genes are TRBV30 and TRBJ1-5; 8 bases map to TRBD1. The CDR3 sequence is 13 residues long. Germline V gene sequence: CDR1 GTSNPN, CDR2 SVGIG (reference sequence). The V and J ends lost 3 bases and 6 bases, in that order; junction bases with no gene match: 4. The CDR3 sequence is CAWSLDRGQPQHF. The CDR3 DNA follows: TGTGCCTGGAGCCTTGACAGGGGTCAGCCCCAGCATTTT.

J is TRBJ2-5 and V is TRBV18; 10 nucleotides align to TRBD2. Trimming took 2 bases from V and 1 from J; bases not matched to a gene: 1. CDR3 size: 15 residues. Germline V gene data show CDR1 as KGHSH and CDR2 as LQKENI. The CDR3 DNA follows: TGTGCCAGCTCACCAATAGCGGGAGGCCAAGAGACCCAGTACTTC. Translation gives CASSPIAGGQETQYF.

The chain links TRBV7-2 to TRBJ2-3; 9 nucleotides align to TRBD1. The V gene's germline CDR1 is SGHTA and CDR2 FQGNSA. V dropped 5 bases and J dropped 1; count of bases not matched to a gene: 4. There are 15 residues in the CDR3. In nucleotides, the CDR3 is TGTGCCAGCAGCCCCTGGACAGGGGGCACAGATACGCAGTATTTT. Its protein is CASSPWTGGTDTQYF.

This clone was seen only a few times. The chain joins TRBV27 to TRBJ2-3; the D gene is possibly TRBD1 (5 bases). The CDR3 covers 13 residues. In germline, CDR1 is MNHEY, CDR2 SMNVEV (reference sequence). Between the trimmed V and J ends, which lost 0 bases and 6 bases, there was a span of 7 bases. CDR3 nucleotides: TGTGCCAGCAGTTTATCAGGGGATGATACGCAGTATTTT. This gives the protein CASSLSGDDTQYF.